This T cell receptor (beta chain) was profiled in a study of blood T cell repertoires in COVID-19. Study summary: The analysed material was cDNA or gDNA that came from T cells, B-cell-depleted T cells, or PBMCs.

This clone was seen once. This table comes from immunoSEQ multiplex PCR, and its TCRdb copy is limited to in-frame clones, with some not included. The sample shows 65,000 to 90,000 clones, around 80% of them seen only once. Trimming cost V 3 bases and J 0 bases, with 12 bases left between them. Germline CDR1 and CDR2: SGHVS and FQNEAQ. The length of the CDR3 is 16 residues. The chain joins TRBV7-8 to TRBJ1-5; D perhaps matches TRBD1 (5 bases). Sequencing was carried out using peripheral blood. The clonotype originates from an older man with active or convalescent COVID-19. The CDR3 region has the DNA TGTGCCAGCAGCTTGCGGGACGGACGTAGCAATCAGCCCCAGCATTTT. This encodes CASSLRDGRSNQPQHF.